This entry is about one T cell receptor (beta chain). Its matching antigen is unknown. The sample is drawn from a study of cytomegalovirus exposure and HLA in healthy donors. General study results and limits: Sequence variants that were highly shared formed a cluster that was likely a sequencing artifact. Later analysis suggested most CMV-associated TCR beta chains were HLA-restricted.

Primers included in the PCR were 60 Vbeta and 13 Jbeta primers. TCRdb's copy holds only in-frame clones and misses some; the assay was immunoSEQ multiplex PCR. The sample includes about 120,000 clones, roughly 9% of them seen just once. This CDR3 region has 17 residues. CDR1 is SGHDN, CDR2 FVKESK, per germline. The V and J ends lost 0 bases and 5 bases respectively, with 18 bases between them. The TCR was taken from a woman in her thirties or forties in good health and CMV-seropositive. Sequenced: PBMCs. The chain links TRBV14 to TRBJ2-3, with D maybe TRBD1 (5 bases). The CDR3 coding sequence is TGTGCCAGCAGCCAAGATTTGGTAGGGGCCCCAAAAGATACGCAGTATTTT. It specifies CASSQDLVGAPKDTQYF.